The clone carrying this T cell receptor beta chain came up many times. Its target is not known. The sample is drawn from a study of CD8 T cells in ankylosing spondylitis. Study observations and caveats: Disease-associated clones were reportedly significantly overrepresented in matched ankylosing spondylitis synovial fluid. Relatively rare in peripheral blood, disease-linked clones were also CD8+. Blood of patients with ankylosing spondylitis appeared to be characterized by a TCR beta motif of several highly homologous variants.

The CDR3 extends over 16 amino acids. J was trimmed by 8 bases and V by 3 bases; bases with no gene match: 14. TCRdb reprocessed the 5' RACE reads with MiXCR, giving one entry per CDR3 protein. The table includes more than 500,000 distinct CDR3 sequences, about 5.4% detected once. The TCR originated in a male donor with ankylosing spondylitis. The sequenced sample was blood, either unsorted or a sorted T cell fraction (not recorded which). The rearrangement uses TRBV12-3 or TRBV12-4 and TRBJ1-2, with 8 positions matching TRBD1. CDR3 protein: CASSFGGPRGRRGYTF. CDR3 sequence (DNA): TGTGCCAGCAGTTTTGGGGGCCCCAGGGGGCGCCGGGGCTACACCTTC.